These T cell receptor beta chains were read from a single sample in a study of shared clonotypes between healthy human individuals. Measured with immunoSEQ multiplex PCR; TCRdb has only the in-frame clones, and not every one. There are about 730,000 clones in the sample; around 70% occur only once, and 1.8% lies in the top ten. The sequenced sample was memory CD4+ T cells sorted from blood. The source is a woman younger than 45 in good health. The CDR3 runs from the conserved cysteine through the conserved F or W. The order of the fields is V gene, clone size, J gene, D gene, CDR3 DNA, CDR3 protein. The D gene is left open where the match is weak. For some rows the clone size is stated as once, few or many, or as a class when expanded; others skip it.

TRBV27	-	TRBJ2-3	-	TGTGCCAGCAGTGGAAGCACAGATACGCAGTATTTT	CASSGSTDTQYF
TRBV21-1	-	TRBJ2-2	-	TGTGCCAGCAGCAAAGTCGGACTAGCGGGACTTTTAGGCGCGAACACCGGGGAGCTGTTTTTT	CASSKVGLAGLLGANTGELFF
TRBV28	-	TRBJ2-7	-	TGTGCCAGCAGTCTCTGGACCCGGCCCCCCTACGAGCAGTACTTC	CASSLWTRPPYEQYF
TRBV27	-	TRBJ2-7	TRBD1	TGTGCCAGCAGTTTAAGGGGACAGGACCGCTACGAGCAGTACTTC	CASSLRGQDRYEQYF
TRBV29-1	few	TRBJ1-1	-	TGCAGCGTTGACCTAGACAGTCCTTCGGAGACTGAAGCTTTCTTT	CSVDLDSPSETEAFF
TRBV11-2	-	TRBJ2-6	TRBD2	TGTGCCAGCGGGAGGGCGTCTGGGGCCAACGTCCTGACTTTC	CASGRASGANVLTF
TRBV18	few	TRBJ2-1	-	TGTGCCAGCTCGCTTAACAGGGAGGTCAGCAATGAGCAGTTCTTC	CASSLNREVSNEQFF
TRBV7-9	-	TRBJ2-2	TRBD2	TGTGCCAGCAGCCTCGGACTAGCGGGAGGAGGGGATTTCGGGGAGCTGTTTTTT	CASSLGLAGGGDFGELFF
TRBV11-3	-	TRBJ2-2	-	TGTGCCAGCAGCTTAGAAGTAGGGGAAACCGGGGAGCTGTTTTTT	CASSLEVGETGELFF
TRBV5-1	-	TRBJ2-3	-	TGCGCCAGCAGTGATAGCGGACCAGACACAGATACGCAGTATTTT	CASSDSGPDTDTQYF
TRBV5-6	-	TRBJ2-5	-	TGTGCCAGCAGCTTGGTTTGGGAAGAGACCCAGTACTTC	CASSLVWEETQYF
TRBV18	-	TRBJ2-7	TRBD1	TGTGCCAGCTCTCCCTCCGGGACAGACTACGAGCAGTACTTC	CASSPSGTDYEQYF
TRBV2	-	TRBJ2-5	TRBD2	TGTGCCAGCAGTGCCTGGACTAGCGGGAGGGAGACCCAGTACTTC	CASSAWTSGRETQYF
TRBV5-1	-	TRBJ2-3	-	TGCGCCAGCAGCTTGGAGTCAGACCTCGGCACAGATACGCAGTATTTT	CASSLESDLGTDTQYF
TRBV12-5	-	TRBJ1-5	TRBD1	TGTGCTAGTGGTTCGGGGCGGGACAGGAATCAGCCCCAGCATTTT	CASGSGRDRNQPQHF
TRBV25-1	-	TRBJ1-5	-	TGTGCCAGCAGTGGGGGGGGAGGCAATCAGCCCCAGCATTTT	CASSGGGGNQPQHF
TRBV7-3	-	TRBJ2-7	TRBD1	TGTGCCAGCAGCTTTAAGACAGGGGGGGCCTACGAGCAGTACTTC	CASSFKTGGAYEQYF
TRBV30	many	TRBJ2-1	-	TGTGCCTGGAGCCCCACGTGGGGGGTTTCCTACAATGAGCAGTTCTTC	CAWSPTWGVSYNEQFF